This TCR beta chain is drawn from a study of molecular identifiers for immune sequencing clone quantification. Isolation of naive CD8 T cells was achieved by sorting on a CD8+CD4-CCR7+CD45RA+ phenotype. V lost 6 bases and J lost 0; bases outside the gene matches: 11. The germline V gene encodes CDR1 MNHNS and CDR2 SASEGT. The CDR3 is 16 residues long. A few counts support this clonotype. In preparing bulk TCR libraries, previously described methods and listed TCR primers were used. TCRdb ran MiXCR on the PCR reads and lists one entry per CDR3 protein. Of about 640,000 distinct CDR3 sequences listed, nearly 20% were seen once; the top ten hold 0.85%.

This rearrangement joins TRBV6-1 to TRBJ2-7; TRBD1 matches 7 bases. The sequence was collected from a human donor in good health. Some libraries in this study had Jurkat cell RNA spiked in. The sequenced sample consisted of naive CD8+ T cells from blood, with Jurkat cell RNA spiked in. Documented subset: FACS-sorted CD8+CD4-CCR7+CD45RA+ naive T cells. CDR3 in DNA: TGTGCCAGCAGCCCCTTGACAGGGTTGAGCTCCTACGAGCAGTACTTC. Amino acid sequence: CASSPLTGLSSYEQYF.